The 17 T cell receptor beta chains presented below share a single source sample, sequenced in a study of long-term antiretroviral therapy in people with HIV. immunoSEQ v3.0 was run at survey level. Measured with immunoSEQ multiplex PCR; TCRdb has only the in-frame clones, and not every one. Of 20,000 to 25,000 clones in the sample, about 82% are singletons; the top ten hold about 4.5%. The material was unsorted PBMCs, obtained 1.3 years after starting antiretroviral therapy. The receptors here all came from a man in his fifties or sixties with HIV.

The chain is built from TRBV10-1 and TRBJ2-1; 9 nucleotides line up with TRBD2. Germline CDR1 reads WNHNN; CDR2 reads SYGVQD (reference sequence). The ends lost 4 bases at V and 4 bases at J; junction bases unmatched: 8. The length of the CDR3 is 16 residues. The CDR3 region is CASSVAGGKGYNEQFF. The CDR3 DNA follows: TGCGCCAGCAGTGTGGCGGGAGGGAAGGGATACAATGAGCAGTTCTTC.

The chain carries TRBV7-9 and TRBJ2-1; 7 positions match TRBD2. This CDR3 has 14 residues. With 1 base clipped from V and 9 bases from J, the junction kept 6 bases outside the gene matches. Germline V gene data show CDR1 as SEHNR and CDR2 as FQNEAQ (reference sequence). This CDR3 reads CASSLGTSVSEQFF. CDR3 nucleotides: TGTGCCAGCAGCTTAGGGACTAGTGTCAGTGAGCAGTTCTTC.

The chain has TRBV2 and TRBJ2-3; D remains unclear. The CDR3 runs 13 residues. Trimming removed 3 bases from V and 0 bases from J, with 4 bases in between. The germline V gene encodes CDR1 SNHLY and CDR2 FYNNEI. CDR3 sequence: CASSDSSTDTQYF. In DNA form, the CDR3 reads TGTGCCAGCAGTGACTCTAGCACAGATACGCAGTATTTT.

This clone is medium-sized in the sample. The rearrangement uses TRBV2 and TRBJ2-1; D is unresolved. The CDR3 runs to 13 residues. Germline V lookup: CDR1 SNHLY, CDR2 FYNNEI. V lost 4 bases and J lost 9, with 13 bases in between. CDR3 protein: CASSGDRHVEQFF. The CDR3, as DNA: TGTGCCAGCAGTGGAGACCGACATGTTGAGCAGTTCTTC.

The chain employs TRBV9 and TRBJ1-2, with 8 bases aligning to TRBD1. V trimming: 1 base; J trimming: 4 bases; junction bases outside the gene matches: 3. Germline values: CDR1 SGDLS, CDR2 YYNGEE. This CDR3 has 14 amino acids. The DNA of the CDR3 is TGTGCCAGCAGCGTATTAGGGACAGGCTATGGCTACACCTTC. It codes for CASSVLGTGYGYTF.

This chain joins TRBV18 and TRBJ2-7, with TRBD1 as a possible D gene (5 bases). Germline values: CDR1 KGHSH, CDR2 LQKENI. The CDR3 length is 13 residues. V dropped 3 bases and J dropped 1 base, with 7 bases sitting between them. CDR3 sequence reads: CASSPSGSYEQYF. CDR3 coding DNA: TGTGCCAGCTCACCCTCAGGGTCCTACGAGCAGTACTTC.

This rearrangement joins TRBV5-4 to TRBJ1-1, with a tentative D call TRBD1 (6 bases). From germline, CDR1 is SGHNT and CDR2 YYREEE (reference sequence). Trimming cost V 6 bases and J 3 bases, with 18 bases left between them. CDR3 length: 15 amino acids. In DNA, the CDR3 is TGTGCCAGCACCAGACTCAGGGGAGGCGACACTGAAGCTTTCTTT. Translated: CASTRLRGGDTEAFF.

CDR3 residues: CASSLTGGWSETQYF. CDR3 nucleotides: TGCGCCAGCAGCTTGACAGGGGGCTGGAGTGAGACCCAGTACTTC. The chain uses TRBV5-1 and TRBJ2-5; 9 nucleotides line up with TRBD1. Germline V CDR1 and CDR2: SGHRS, YFSETQ. V trimming: 1 base; J trimming: 5 bases; junction bases outside the gene matches: 6. This CDR3 has 15 residues. The full variable domain, its missing parts supplied by reference TRBV5-1 and TRBJ2-5, is KAGVTQTPRYLIKTRGQQVTLSCSPISGHRSVSWYQQTPGQGLQFLFEYFSETQRNKGNFPGRFSGRQFSNSRSEMNVSTLELGDSALYLCASSLTGGWSETQYFGPGTRLLVL.

Here the CDR3 DNA reads TGTGCCAGCGCTCCGACCGGGCGGGACGTCGACGAGCAGTACTTC. This translates into CASAPTGRDVDEQYF. The chain links TRBV27 to TRBJ2-7; perhaps TRBD2 as D (6 bases). The CDR3 has 15 amino acids. Trimming left V 8 bases short and J 5 bases short, with 22 bases between. Germline V gives CDR1 MNHEY, CDR2 SMNVEV (reference sequence).

CDR3 DNA: TGTGCCAGCATAGAAAACAGGCGCCCCTTTTCTGAAGCTTTCTTT. It translates to CASIENRRPFSEAFF. The chain combines TRBV2 with TRBJ1-1, with D tentatively TRBD1 (5 bases). V lost 7 bases, J lost 6 bases, and 21 bases lay in between. This CDR3 is 15 amino acids long. Germline V CDR1 and CDR2: SNHLY, FYNNEI. The complete variable domain, with remaining parts taken from reference TRBV2 and TRBJ1-1, reads EPEVTQTPSHQVTQMGQEVILRCVPISNHLYFYWYRQILGQKVEFLVSFYNNEISEKSEIFDDQFSVERPDGSNFTLKIRSTKLEDSAMYFCASIENRRPFSEAFFGQGTRLTVV.

This chain connects TRBV18 to TRBJ1-1, with 7 bases fitting TRBD1. The ends lost 6 bases at V and 1 base at J; junction bases unmatched: 8. From germline, CDR1 is KGHSH and CDR2 LQKENI. The length of the CDR3 is 15 residues. CDR3 bases: TGTGCCAGCTCCCGTTCGACAGGGACGAACACTGAAGCTTTCTTT. Its protein is CASSRSTGTNTEAFF.

CDR3 residues: CASSGTGYTGELFF. CDR3 sequence (DNA): TGTGCCAGCAGTGGGACAGGGTACACCGGGGAGCTGTTTTTT. V gene TRBV2 combines with J gene TRBJ2-2, with 8 nucleotides matching TRBD1. The germline gives CDR1 SNHLY, CDR2 FYNNEI. The CDR3 runs 14 residues. V lost 4 bases and J lost 3; bases outside the gene matches: 1.

V is TRBV30 and J is TRBJ1-5; the D is unclear. V gave up 3 bases and J gave up 4 bases, with 19 bases separating them. CDR3 length: 16 residues. Per germline, CDR1 GTSNPN and CDR2 SVGIG (reference sequence). CDR3 DNA: TGTGCCTGGAGCCCTAGGGTCCCCCGTGGGAATCAGCCCCAGCATTTT. This gives the protein CAWSPRVPRGNQPQHF.

The genes are TRBV2 and TRBJ1-3; perhaps TRBD1 as D (6 bases). This CDR3 contains 16 residues. Germline V gene sequence: CDR1 SNHLY, CDR2 FYNNEI. The V and J ends lost 5 bases and 0 bases respectively, with 14 bases between them. CDR3 bases: TGTGCCAGCAGTCAAGGACAGCCTTTCTCTGGAAACACCATATATTTT. Its protein product is CASSQGQPFSGNTIYF. The full variable domain, its missing parts supplied by reference TRBV2 and TRBJ1-3, is EPEVTQTPSHQVTQMGQEVILRCVPISNHLYFYWYRQILGQKVEFLVSFYNNEISEKSEIFDDQFSVERPDGSNFTLKIRSTKLEDSAMYFCASSQGQPFSGNTIYFGEGSWLTVV.

The V and J genes are TRBV7-2 and TRBJ1-6; the match to TRBD1 covers 7 bases. V dropped 7 bases and J dropped 10; count of bases not matched to a gene: 13. The germline V gene has CDR1 SGHTA and CDR2 FQGNSA. There are 15 residues in the CDR3. CDR3 amino acids: CASTLTGTVSSPLHF. DNA of the CDR3: TGTGCCAGCACCCTGACAGGGACCGTGAGCTCACCCCTCCACTTT.

V is TRBV5-1 and J is TRBJ1-1, with a tentative D call TRBD1 (6 bases). CDR1 and CDR2 (germline): SGHRS, YFSETQ. Trimming shortened V by 0 bases and J by 7 bases, and 22 bases separated the two germline ends. The CDR3 is 17 amino acids. The CDR3 DNA is TGCGCCAGCAGCTTGGGGCCTCAGGCAGGGGAAACAATTGAAGCTTTCTTT. Its protein product is CASSLGPQAGETIEAFF.

V and J are TRBV19 and TRBJ1-5; TRBD1 matches at 7 bases. This CDR3 is built from 15 residues. V lost 10 bases, J lost 0 bases, and 9 bases stayed unmatched. Germline V gene sequence: CDR1 LNHDA, CDR2 SQIVND (reference sequence). The CDR3, as DNA: TGTGCCACGGACAGGAAAGCATATAGCAATCAGCCCCAGCATTTT. Translation gives CATDRKAYSNQPQHF.